This T cell receptor (beta chain) comes out of a study of cytomegalovirus exposure and HLA in healthy donors. The study, taken as a whole, reports: Exclusion as indistinguishable affected some V segments, including TRBV6-2 and TRBV6-3. Analyses of presence and absence presupposed an approximately uniform sequencing depth across donors. The authors reported that TCR beta sequences could predict HLA-A and HLA-B alleles. These predictions were accurate for most subjects in the first cohort. Prior analysis indicated that the majority of TCR beta V segments exhibited productivity approximately 87% or approximately 30% of the time.

The PCR employed 60 Vbeta primers together with 13 Jbeta primers. Sequenced by immunoSEQ multiplex PCR; TCRdb stores in-frame clones only, minus some. The table records fewer than 200,000 clones, approximately 67% of them present only once. In the case of this clone: The antigen is not known.

Losses at the gene ends were 2 bases for V and 4 bases for J; bases not matched to a gene: 11. The CDR3 length is 16 residues. CDR1 and CDR2 (germline): SGDLS, YYNGEE. The chain links TRBV9 to TRBJ2-5; TRBD2 agrees at 7 bases. Input material: PBMCs. The clonotype originates from a young woman in good health and CMV-seropositive. The CDR3 is CASSVLSGLGGETQYF. CDR3 nucleotide sequence: TGTGCCAGCAGCGTTTTGTCAGGACTAGGAGGAGAGACCCAGTACTTC.